The present T cell receptor beta chain was sequenced within a study of cytomegalovirus exposure and HLA in healthy donors. Concerning this clone itself: What it binds is unknown.

Study-wide results and limits: In vitro experiments confirmed that a few CMV-associated chains were specific for CMV antigens. In all likelihood, a cluster of highly shared sequence variants was a sequencing artifact. 150 or so TCR beta chains were listed as cytomegalovirus-associated. Exclusion applied to some V segments, including TRBV6-2 and TRBV6-3, as they were indistinguishable.

The CDR3 spans 17 residues. Germline V lookup: CDR1 PRHDT, CDR2 FYEKMQ (reference sequence). The junction had 12 bases not matched to a gene; V was cut back by 7 bases and J by 1 base. Use of 60 Vbeta and 13 Jbeta primers characterized the PCR. Data came from immunoSEQ multiplex PCR; TCRdb stores just in-frame clones and leaves some out. The table includes about 190,000 clones, around 82% detected once. This chain joins TRBV13 and TRBJ2-2; TRBD2 aligns across 7 bases. Sequencing input: PBMCs. The sequence was obtained from a boy younger than 18 in good health and CMV-seronegative. The chain's CDR3 is CASTDSGGGWNTGELFF. CDR3 nucleotide sequence: TGTGCCAGCACCGATTCTGGGGGAGGGTGGAACACCGGGGAGCTGTTTTTT.